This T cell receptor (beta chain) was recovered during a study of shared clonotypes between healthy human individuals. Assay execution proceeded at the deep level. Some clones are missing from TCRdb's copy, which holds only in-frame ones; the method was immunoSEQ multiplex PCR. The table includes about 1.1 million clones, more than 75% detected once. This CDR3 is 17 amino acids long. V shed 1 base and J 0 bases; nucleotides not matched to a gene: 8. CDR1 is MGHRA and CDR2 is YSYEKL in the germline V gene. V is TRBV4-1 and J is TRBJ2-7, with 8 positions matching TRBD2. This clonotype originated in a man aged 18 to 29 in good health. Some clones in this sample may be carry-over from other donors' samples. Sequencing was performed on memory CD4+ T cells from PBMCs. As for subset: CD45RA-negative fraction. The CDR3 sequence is CASSQVTLAGSSYEQYF. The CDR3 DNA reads TGCGCCAGCAGCCAAGTAACTTTAGCGGGGTCCTCCTACGAGCAGTACTTC.